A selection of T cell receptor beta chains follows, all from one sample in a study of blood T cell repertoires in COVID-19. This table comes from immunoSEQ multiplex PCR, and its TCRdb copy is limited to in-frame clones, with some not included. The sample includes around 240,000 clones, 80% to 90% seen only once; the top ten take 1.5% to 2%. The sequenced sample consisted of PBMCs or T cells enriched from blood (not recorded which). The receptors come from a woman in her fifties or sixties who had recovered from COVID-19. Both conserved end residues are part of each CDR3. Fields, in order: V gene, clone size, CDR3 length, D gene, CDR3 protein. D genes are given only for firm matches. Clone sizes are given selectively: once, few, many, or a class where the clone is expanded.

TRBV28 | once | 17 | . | CASRKRSYSTVSYEQYF
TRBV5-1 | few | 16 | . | CASSLGLAEWGNEQFF
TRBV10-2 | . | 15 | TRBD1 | CASRATDRESEKLFF
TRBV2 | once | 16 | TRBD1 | CASSAQGQAGYNEQFF
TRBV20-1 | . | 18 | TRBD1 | CSASGTGTPSSYNSPLHF
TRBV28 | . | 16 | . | CASSLYARVVDTEAFF
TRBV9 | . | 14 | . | CASSGGGTLYGYTF
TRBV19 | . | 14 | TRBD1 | CASSTGQGNQPQHF
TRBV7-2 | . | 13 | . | CASSLGPGEKLFF
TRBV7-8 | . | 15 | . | CASSPGQLTWTEAFF
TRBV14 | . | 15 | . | CASSQVQASNSPLHF
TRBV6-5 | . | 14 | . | CASHQGSVGNTIYF
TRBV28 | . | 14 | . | CASSPQGWNTEAFF
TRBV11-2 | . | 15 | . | CASSLSPEGDAEAFF
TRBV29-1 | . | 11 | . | CSVRGTSDMYF
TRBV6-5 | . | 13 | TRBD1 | CASSYPTGGGQYF
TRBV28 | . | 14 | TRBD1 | CASSLMDRASPLHF
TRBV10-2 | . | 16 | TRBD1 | CASSESRTGVGHEQYF
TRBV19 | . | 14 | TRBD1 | CASSRTGLTYEQYF
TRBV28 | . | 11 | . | CASMSIGELFF
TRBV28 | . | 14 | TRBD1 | CASRTGGSSYEQYF
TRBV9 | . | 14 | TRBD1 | CASSFQGATGELFF
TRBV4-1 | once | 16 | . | CASSQDGRLGAYEQYF